The T cell receptor beta chain under discussion was sequenced for a study of blood T cell repertoires in COVID-19. Trimming took 7 bases from V and 6 from J, leaving 18 bases between them. Germline-derived CDR1 and CDR2 are SQVTM and ANQGSEA. The CDR3 extends over 13 amino acids. TCRdb's copy holds only in-frame clones and misses some; the assay was immunoSEQ multiplex PCR. The sample shows 200,000 to 300,000 clones, approximately 86% of them seen only once. V usage is TRBV29-1 and J usage is TRBJ1-2; no reliable D call. This clonotype was sampled from a woman aged 18 to 35 who had recovered from COVID-19. The sequencing input was PBMCs or T cells enriched from blood (not recorded which). CDR3 loop: CSAKPGGRDGYTF. The CDR3 nucleotides read TGCAGCGCCAAACCGGGAGGGCGGGATGGCTACACCTTC.